The 25 T cell receptor beta chains given below trace back to one sample, sequenced in a study of control samples from healthy donors and cancer patients. The protocol was immunoSEQ multiplex PCR, while the TCRdb copy is restricted to in-frame clones and leaves out a portion. Of under 60,000 clones listed, nearly 95% are singletons. Material for sequencing was PBMCs. The receptors shown here come from a woman between 50 and 59 years old with head and neck cancer.

The chain combines TRBV20-1 with TRBJ2-7; tentative D call: TRBD2 (6 bases). This CDR3 is 13 amino acids long. The V gene lost 3 bases and the J gene lost 2 bases, with 11 bases spanning the gap. From germline, CDR1 is DFQATT and CDR2 SNEGSKA (reference sequence). The CDR3 loop is CSASQRVPYEQYF. CDR3 sequence (DNA): TGCAGTGCTAGTCAGCGGGTTCCCTACGAGCAGTACTTC.

The gene calls are TRBV29-1 and TRBJ2-3; TRBD2 matches 12 bases. Germline trimming cut 4 bases from V and 2 bases from J; bases unmatched to any gene: 7. The CDR3 is 16 residues long. The germline gives CDR1 SQVTM, CDR2 ANQGSEA. DNA for the CDR3: TGCAGCGTTGCCCGACTAGCGGGGGCCTACACAGATACGCAGTATTTT. Protein product: CSVARLAGAYTDTQYF.

Here the CDR3 DNA reads TGCGCCAGCAGTACCCATAACAGGGAGAATTCACCCCTCCACTTT. Protein sequence: CASSTHNRENSPLHF. This chain links TRBV10-2 with TRBJ1-6; TRBD1 is a possible D gene (6 bases). V lost 5 bases and J lost 7, with 15 bases in between. Looked up from germline, CDR1 is WSHSY and CDR2 is SAAADI. This CDR3 contains 15 residues.

The chain uses TRBV6-6 and TRBJ2-7, with 10 bases matching TRBD1. Germline values: CDR1 MNHNY, CDR2 SVGAGI (reference sequence). The CDR3 contains 15 residues. Trimming took 6 bases from V and 5 from J; bases not matched to a gene: 10. CDR3 in amino acids: CASSSGTGDTDEQYF. As DNA, the CDR3 is TGTGCCAGCAGCTCCGGGACAGGGGACACTGACGAGCAGTACTTC.

The J gene is TRBJ1-5, the V gene TRBV2, with D unclear. Germline values: CDR1 SNHLY, CDR2 FYNNEI. Between the trimmed V and J ends, which lost 4 bases and 0 bases, there was a span of 10 bases. The CDR3 runs 15 residues. Here the CDR3 DNA reads TGTGCCAGCAGTGTAGTGGGAGTTAGCAATCAGCCCCAGCATTTT. This codes for CASSVVGVSNQPQHF.

This chain uses TRBV25-1 with TRBJ2-2; D possibly corresponds to TRBD1 (6 bases). Deletions cut 2 bases from V and 2 bases from J, with 9 bases between. CDR3 length: 15 residues. Germline-derived CDR1 and CDR2 are MGHDK and SYGVNS. In nucleotides, the CDR3 is TGTGCCAGCAGTGAACTACAGGGCAACACCGGGGAGCTGTTTTTT. Translation: CASSELQGNTGELFF.

CDR3 coding DNA: TGTGCCAGCAGTACTACAGGGGCCGGGGAGCTGTTTTTT. Its protein is CASSTTGAGELFF. J is TRBJ2-2 and V is TRBV6-2 or TRBV6-3; the match to TRBD1 covers 7 bases. The CDR3 extends over 13 amino acids. The junction had 3 bases not matched to a gene; V was cut back by 5 bases and J by 6 bases. The V gene's germline CDR1 is MNHEY and CDR2 SVGEGT.

The V gene is TRBV12-3 or TRBV12-4, the J gene TRBJ2-7; 8 nucleotides agree with TRBD1. Trimming cost V 0 bases and J 5 bases; bases outside gene matches: 0. CDR3 length equals 13 residues. The CDR3 nucleotides are TGTGCCAGCAGTTTAGCGACAGGGGACGAGCAGTACTTC. It specifies CASSLATGDEQYF.

The chain uses TRBV5-1 and TRBJ1-4, with no clear D. V was pared by 0 bases and J by 5 bases, with 5 bases between. Germline V gene lookup returns CDR1 SGHRS and CDR2 YFSETQ. The CDR3 consists of 13 residues. The DNA for the CDR3 is TGCGCCAGCAGCTTGGAGGCGAATGAAAAACTGTTTTTT. Protein product: CASSLEANEKLFF. Drawing the rest from reference TRBV5-1 and TRBJ1-4, the complete variable domain is KAGVTQTPRYLIKTRGQQVTLSCSPISGHRSVSWYQQTPGQGLQFLFEYFSETQRNKGNFPGRFSGRQFSNSRSEMNVSTLELGDSALYLCASSLEANEKLFFGSGTQLSVL.

V gene TRBV5-1 combines with J gene TRBJ1-3; D is possibly TRBD1 (6 bases). V was trimmed by 4 bases and J by 2 bases, leaving 16 bases between them. Germline CDR1 is SGHRS and CDR2 is YFSETQ. The CDR3 contains 16 residues. CDR3 region: CASSETPGTPGNTIYF. CDR3 coding DNA: TGCGCCAGCAGCGAGACTCCCGGGACACCTGGAAACACCATATATTTT.

This chain connects TRBV3-1 (or the pseudogene TRBV3-2) to TRBJ1-1; unclear D gene. Germline V gene data show CDR1 as LGHDT and CDR2 as YNNKEL (reference sequence). The CDR3 extends over 13 amino acids. Trimming removed 0 bases at V and 1 base at J, with 3 bases between. The CDR3 region is CASSQDGNTEAFF. The CDR3, as DNA: TGTGCCAGCAGCCAAGACGGGAACACTGAAGCTTTCTTT.

In its sample, this clone was seen once. The J gene is TRBJ2-7, the V gene TRBV4-1; D call uncertain. Germline lookup yields CDR1 MGHRA and CDR2 YSYEKL. Trimming pared 3 bases from V and 3 bases from J, leaving 15 bases between. The CDR3 runs to 15 residues. CDR3 region: CASSQTAQAVYEQYF. The CDR3 DNA sequence: TGCGCCAGCAGCCAGACGGCCCAAGCCGTCTACGAGCAGTACTTC.

The V call is TRBV24-1, the J call TRBJ1-5; D is uncertain. Trimming left V 2 bases short and J 6 bases short, with 16 bases between. The germline gives CDR1 KGHDR, CDR2 SFDVKD. The length of the CDR3 is 16 residues. CDR3 protein: CATSDSHEGGGQPQHF. DNA for the CDR3: TGTGCCACCAGTGATTCCCATGAGGGTGGTGGTCAGCCCCAGCATTTT.

The V and J genes are TRBV30 and TRBJ1-6; no definite D call. This CDR3 contains 14 residues. Per germline, CDR1 GTSNPN and CDR2 SVGIG (reference sequence). The ends were cut back, 1 base at V and 8 bases at J, with 12 bases in the middle. CDR3 coding DNA: TGTGCCTGGAGTGGTAGTTTGACGGATTCACCCCTCCACTTT. Encoded protein: CAWSGSLTDSPLHF.

In this sample, this clone turned up once. The chain combines TRBV30 with TRBJ1-3; no clear D. Per the germline V gene, CDR1 is GTSNPN and CDR2 is SVGIG (reference sequence). The V gene lost 0 bases and the J gene lost 0 bases, with 9 bases spanning the gap. CDR3 size: 15 residues. The CDR3 protein is CAWSVEVTSGNTIYF. CDR3 nucleotides: TGTGCCTGGAGTGTGGAGGTCACCTCTGGAAACACCATATATTTT.

The chain is built from TRBV5-6 and TRBJ1-2; D unclear. Germline lookup yields CDR1 SGHDT and CDR2 YYEEEE. CDR3 length equals 15 residues. Trimming pared 2 bases from V and 8 bases from J, leaving 19 bases between. Written as DNA, the CDR3 is TGTGCCAGCAGCTTACAAACCAACTCCCTAGGGGGCTACACCTTC. This encodes CASSLQTNSLGGYTF.

The chain links TRBV6-6 to TRBJ1-1; 8 bases align to TRBD1. V trimming: 5 bases; J trimming: 6 bases; junction bases outside the gene matches: 8. The CDR3 length is 14 residues. Germline assignment: CDR1 MNHNY and CDR2 SVGAGI (reference sequence). CDR3 in amino acids: CASSPGQGGAEAFF. The DNA for the CDR3 is TGTGCCAGCAGTCCTGGACAGGGTGGCGCTGAAGCTTTCTTT.

J is TRBJ2-1 and V is TRBV4-3; no definite D call. V was cut by 0 bases and J by 6 bases, with 12 bases left in between. CDR3 length equals 15 residues. Germline V gene data show CDR1 as LGHNA and CDR2 as YSLEER. The CDR3 sequence: CASSQDVGPANEQFF. CDR3 coding DNA: TGCGCCAGCAGCCAAGATGTCGGCCCTGCCAATGAGCAGTTCTTC.

CDR3 region: CASSPNGVGTEAFF. In nucleotides, the CDR3 is TGTGCCAGCAGTCCCAATGGAGTAGGCACTGAAGCTTTCTTT. The chain recombines TRBV6-5 with TRBJ1-1; D not resolved. Germline-derived CDR1 and CDR2 are MNHEY and SVGAGI. The V end lost 5 bases, the J end lost 4 bases, and 14 bases lay between the germline ends. The CDR3 runs to 14 residues.

This rearrangement joins TRBV7-2 to TRBJ2-3; maybe TRBD2 (5 bases). The V end was cut by 5 bases, the J end by 11 bases, with 20 bases between. Germline CDR1 is SGHTA and CDR2 is FQGNSA. The length of the CDR3 is 14 residues. CDR3 nucleotides: TGTGCCAGCAGCCCAGACATAAGCGGCGGTGGGCAGTATTTT. As protein: CASSPDISGGGQYF.

J is TRBJ1-5 and V is TRBV5-6; unclear D gene. The CDR3 has 16 residues. The V gene lost 1 base and the J gene lost 1 base, with 12 bases spanning the gap. The germline V gene encodes CDR1 SGHDT and CDR2 YYEEEE. CDR3 in DNA: TGTGCCAGCAGCTTGATGGGTACGGTAAGCAATCAGCCCCAGCATTTT. Protein sequence: CASSLMGTVSNQPQHF.

The chain has TRBV5-1 and TRBJ2-2; D may correspond to TRBD1 or TRBD2 (5 bases each). The CDR3 spans 14 residues. The V and J ends lost 5 bases and 3 bases respectively, with 11 bases between them. The V gene's germline CDR1 is SGHRS and CDR2 YFSETQ. The DNA of the CDR3 is TGCGCCAGCAGACGGCGAGGGGACACCGGGGAGCTGTTTTTT. It translates to CASRRRGDTGELFF.

The chain recombines TRBV18 with TRBJ1-6; the D gene is possibly TRBD1 (5 bases). The CDR3 has 16 residues. Germline V lookup: CDR1 KGHSH, CDR2 LQKENI. V lost 2 bases and J lost 6, with 14 bases in between. CDR3 nucleotides: TGTGCCAGCTCACCATCAACCGGGACGGCTAATTCACCCCTCCACTTT. Translating it yields CASSPSTGTANSPLHF.

The V call is TRBV27, the J call TRBJ1-4; D remains unclear. The V gene lost 2 bases and the J gene lost 5 bases, with 6 bases spanning the gap. The CDR3 is made up of 13 amino acids. Germline values: CDR1 MNHEY, CDR2 SMNVEV (reference sequence). The CDR3 sequence is CASSLQRNEKLFF. The CDR3 region has the DNA TGTGCCAGCAGTTTACAACGGAATGAAAAACTGTTTTTT.

The rearrangement uses TRBV11-2 and TRBJ1-2; TRBD1 matches 9 bases. The CDR3 has 14 residues. V was pared by 1 base and J by 6 bases, with 3 bases of the junction left unmatched. The germline CDR1 and CDR2 sequences are SGHAT and FQNNGV. Written as DNA, the CDR3 is TGTGCCAGCAGCTTAGGGGGGACAGGGAATGGCTACACCTTC. Protein product: CASSLGGTGNGYTF.